The text below deals with one TCR beta chain. Its antigen is still unknown. CDR1 and CDR2 (germline): SGHRS, YFSETQ. CDR3 length: 17 residues. V gave up 7 bases and J gave up 3 bases, with 24 bases separating them. The assay was run at survey level. Method: immunoSEQ multiplex PCR; TCRdb's copy keeps in-frame clones and lacks some. The repertoire holds 55,000 to 75,000 clones, with roughly nine tenths as singletons. The data were taken from a study of pediatric ulcerative colitis. The study, taken as a whole, reports: This repertoire reflects total lymphocytes rather than subpopulations like regulatory T cells. Blood-rectal clonal overlap within each person was significantly higher in ulcerative colitis patients than controls. A couple of rectal CDR3 clonotypes occurred in all ulcerative colitis patients.

The source of this sequence is a boy aged 5-17 years with severe ulcerative colitis. The rearrangement uses TRBV5-1 and TRBJ2-3, with D possibly TRBD2 on 6 matching bases. The sample taken for sequencing was blood. Here the CDR3 reads CASRAKTGLLSTDTQYF. The CDR3 bases are TGCGCCAGCCGCGCAAAAACGGGACTTCTTTCGACAGATACGCAGTATTTT.